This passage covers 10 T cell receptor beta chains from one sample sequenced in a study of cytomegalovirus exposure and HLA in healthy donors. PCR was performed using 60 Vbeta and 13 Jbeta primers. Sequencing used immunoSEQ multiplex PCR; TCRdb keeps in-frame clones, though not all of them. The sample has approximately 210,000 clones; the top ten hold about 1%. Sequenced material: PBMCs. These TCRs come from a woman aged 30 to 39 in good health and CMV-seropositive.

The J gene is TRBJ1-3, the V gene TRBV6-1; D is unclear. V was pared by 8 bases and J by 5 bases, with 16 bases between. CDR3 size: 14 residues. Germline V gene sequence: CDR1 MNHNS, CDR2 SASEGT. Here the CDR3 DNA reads TGTGCCAGCGGAGAGGGATCCCGCAGAAACACCATATATTTT. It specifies CASGEGSRRNTIYF.

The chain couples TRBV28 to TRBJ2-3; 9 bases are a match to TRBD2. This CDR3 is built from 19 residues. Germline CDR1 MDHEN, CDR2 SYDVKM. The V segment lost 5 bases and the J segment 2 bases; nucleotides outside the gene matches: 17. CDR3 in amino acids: CASSPDFRTSEGNTDTQYF. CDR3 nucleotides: TGTGCCAGCAGTCCAGATTTTAGGACTAGCGAGGGGAACACAGATACGCAGTATTTT.

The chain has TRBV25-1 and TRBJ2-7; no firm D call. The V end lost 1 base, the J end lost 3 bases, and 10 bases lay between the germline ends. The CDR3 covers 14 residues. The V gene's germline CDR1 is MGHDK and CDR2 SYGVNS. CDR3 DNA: TGTGCCAGCAGTGAATCATCAGACTTCTACGAGCAGTACTTC. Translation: CASSESSDFYEQYF.

CDR3 coding DNA: TGTGCCAGCAGCGACCTAACAGGGGACGAGACCCAGTACTTC. It codes for CASSDLTGDETQYF. This chain connects TRBV2 to TRBJ2-5; TRBD1 matches at 7 bases. V lost 6 bases and J lost 5; bases outside the gene matches: 9. Germline V gene sequence: CDR1 SNHLY, CDR2 FYNNEI. The length of the CDR3 is 14 residues.

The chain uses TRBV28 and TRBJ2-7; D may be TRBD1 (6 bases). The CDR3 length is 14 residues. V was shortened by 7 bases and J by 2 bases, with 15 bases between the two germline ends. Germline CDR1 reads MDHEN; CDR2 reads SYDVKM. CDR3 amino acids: CASTRGQRAYEQYF. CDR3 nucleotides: TGTGCCAGCACTCGCGGACAGCGAGCCTACGAGCAGTACTTC. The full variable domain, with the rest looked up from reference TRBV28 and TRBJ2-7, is DVKVTQSSRYLVKRTGEKVFLECVQDMDHENMFWYRQDPGLGLRLIYFSYDVKMKEKGDIPEGYSVSREKKERFSLILESASTNQTSMYLCASTRGQRAYEQYFGPGTRLTVT.

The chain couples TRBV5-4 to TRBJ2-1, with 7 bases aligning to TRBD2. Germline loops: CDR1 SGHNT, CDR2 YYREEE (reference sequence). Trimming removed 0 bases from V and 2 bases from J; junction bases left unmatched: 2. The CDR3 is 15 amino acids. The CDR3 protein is CASSLALAAYNEQFF. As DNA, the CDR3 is TGTGCCAGCAGCTTGGCTCTAGCGGCCTACAATGAGCAGTTCTTC.

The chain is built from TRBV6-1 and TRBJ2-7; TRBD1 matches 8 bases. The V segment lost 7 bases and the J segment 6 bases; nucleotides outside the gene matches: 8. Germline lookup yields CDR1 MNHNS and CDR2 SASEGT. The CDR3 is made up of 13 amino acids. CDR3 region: CASKGQEVGEQYF. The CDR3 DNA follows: TGTGCCAGCAAGGGACAGGAGGTCGGCGAGCAGTACTTC.

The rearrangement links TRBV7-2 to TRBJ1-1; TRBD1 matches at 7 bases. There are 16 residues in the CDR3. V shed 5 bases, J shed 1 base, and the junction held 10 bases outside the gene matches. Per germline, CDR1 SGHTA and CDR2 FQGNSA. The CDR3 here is CASSRRQGKPNTEAFF. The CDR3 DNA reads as TGTGCCAGCAGCCGTCGACAGGGCAAACCGAACACTGAAGCTTTCTTT.

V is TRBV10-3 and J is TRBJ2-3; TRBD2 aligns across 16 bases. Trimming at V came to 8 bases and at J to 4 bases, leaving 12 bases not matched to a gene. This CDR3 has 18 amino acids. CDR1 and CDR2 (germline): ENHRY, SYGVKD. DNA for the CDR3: TGTGCCATCGGAGAACCAGAGGGACTAGCGGGAGGGGCAGATACGCAGTATTTT. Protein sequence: CAIGEPEGLAGGADTQYF.

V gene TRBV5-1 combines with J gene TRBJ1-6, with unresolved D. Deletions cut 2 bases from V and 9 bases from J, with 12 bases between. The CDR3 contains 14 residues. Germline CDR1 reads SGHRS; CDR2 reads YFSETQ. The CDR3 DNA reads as TGCGCCAGCAGCTTCGAGGGATCGGGTTCACCCCTCCACTTT. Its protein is CASSFEGSGSPLHF.